The clone carrying this T cell receptor (beta chain) was found a few times. Authors' processing steps: Using reference gene primer amplification, nucleated cell counts were estimated. Clones were sequenced by immunoSEQ multiplex PCR, and TCRdb holds only the in-frame ones, with some missing. The DNA was the basis for D and trimming; V, J and clone size are from that table. The data show fewer than 250,000 clones, about 88% seen once. These data are taken from a study of blood T cell repertoires in COVID-19. Looking at the study overall: Spain, Italy and the United States supplied samples that represented acute and convalescent COVID-19. Sample material is recorded as cDNA or gDNA derived from T cells, B-cell-depleted T cells, or PBMCs.

The V end was cut by 3 bases, the J end by 1 base, with 9 bases between. The germline CDR1 and CDR2 sequences are LNHDA and SQIVND (reference sequence). The CDR3 covers 15 residues. The V and J genes are TRBV19 and TRBJ2-2, with D perhaps TRBD2 (6 bases). What was sequenced was peripheral blood. This sequence was found in a man in his 70s with acute or convalescent COVID-19. CDR3 in DNA: TGTGCCAGTAGTATGGGGGACTGGAACACCGGGGAGCTGTTTTTT. Its protein product is CASSMGDWNTGELFF.